This TCR beta chain comes out of a study of blood T cell repertoires in COVID-19. Profiled with immunoSEQ multiplex PCR; TCRdb holds only in-frame clones, not every one. The sample has some 170,000 clones, around 80% seen once. The CDR3 loop spans 15 amino acids. With 5 bases removed from V and 2 bases from J, the gap between germline ends came to 15 bases. Germline values: CDR1 SGHTA, CDR2 FQGNSA. The clonotype originates from a woman between 45 and 60 years old who had recovered from COVID-19. The chain uses TRBV7-2 and TRBJ1-2, with D possibly TRBD1 on 5 matching bases. The specimen was PBMCs or T cells enriched from blood (not recorded which). CDR3 sequence: CASSRSTTANYGYTF. The CDR3 region has the DNA TGTGCCAGCAGCAGGTCAACGACAGCGAACTATGGCTACACCTTC.